Reported below is one T cell receptor (beta chain). Its antigen is undetermined. This CDR3 spans 16 amino acids. V was shortened by 6 bases and J by 8 bases, with 25 bases between the two germline ends. Looked up from germline, CDR1 is MNHNS and CDR2 is SASEGT. The record originates from a study of yellow fever vaccine responses in identical twins. Study-level findings and limits: Twins reportedly appeared to share part of their vaccine T cell response while keeping part individual.

Using its own MiXCR run on the RT-PCR reads, TCRdb lists one record per CDR3 protein. The sample includes 5,900 or so distinct CDR3 sequences, 65% to 80% of them seen just once. This sample comprised T cells from blood (PBMCs), unsorted or a sorted subset (not recorded which), obtained before or after yellow fever vaccination (not recorded which). The chain uses TRBV6-1 and TRBJ1-2, with no clear D. The source of this sequence is a woman under 30 who received the yellow fever vaccine. CDR3 DNA: TGTGCCAGCAGGCAGCGCGTTTCGGGATTCGCCTTCGGCTACACCTTC. It codes for CASRQRVSGFAFGYTF.